These T cell receptor beta chains were read from a single sample in a study of T cells after yellow fever vaccination. From the 5' RACE reads, TCRdb called clonotypes with MiXCR, one entry per CDR3 protein. The top ten clones hold over 11% of a sample with 550,000 to 750,000 distinct CDR3 sequences, 13% of them seen once. The specimen was PBMCs, collected on the day of the yellow fever booster vaccination. The receptors derive from a man aged 25-45 years who received the YFV17D yellow fever vaccine. Each CDR3 is given with its conserved first and last residue. A D gene is named only where the DNA matches it firmly. Expanded clones get a size class; other rows say once, few or many, or leave the size out.

CDR3 DNA | CDR3 protein | clone size | J gene | V gene | D gene
TGCAGTGCCACCTACGGGCGGGGGGCCTACGAGCAGTACTTC | CSATYGRGAYEQYF | NA | TRBJ2-7 | TRBV20-1 | TRBD2
TGCAGCGTTGAAACAGGTCCCTACGAGCAGTACTTC | CSVETGPYEQYF | few | TRBJ2-7 | TRBV29-1 | NA
TGTGCCAGCAGCCAAGACGGGGGTGGAGAAAAACTGTTTTTT | CASSQDGGGEKLFF | NA | TRBJ1-4 | TRBV3-1 | NA
TGTGCCAGCCAGTGGCGTCAATCCTACAATGAGCAGTTCTTC | CASQWRQSYNEQFF | NA | TRBJ2-1 | TRBV2 | NA
TGTGCCAGTACCCTTAGCGGATACTCCTACGAGCAGTACTTC | CASTLSGYSYEQYF | few | TRBJ2-7 | TRBV19 | NA
TGCGCCAGCAGCCAAGATTACAGCTCCTACAATGAGCAGTTCTTC | CASSQDYSSYNEQFF | NA | TRBJ2-1 | TRBV4-3 | NA
TGTGCCAGCAGCTTGGGACCGGGGCAGTACTTC | CASSLGPGQYF | NA | TRBJ2-7 | TRBV5-6 | NA
TGTGCTAGTGGTTTCGGGACAGGGAGTGATGGCTACACCTTC | CASGFGTGSDGYTF | NA | TRBJ1-2 | TRBV12-5 | TRBD1
TGTGCCTGGAATAGCGGGGCATACAATGAGCAGTTCTTC | CAWNSGAYNEQFF | NA | TRBJ2-1 | TRBV30 | TRBD2
TGTGCCAGCAGCCCTCAGAGACTAGCGCCCGGGGAGCTGTTTTTT | CASSPQRLAPGELFF | NA | TRBJ2-2 | TRBV11-2 | TRBD2
TGCGCCAGCAGTTCAAGGGCGGGAGACACTGAAGCTTTCTTT | CASSSRAGDTEAFF | NA | TRBJ1-1 | TRBV5-1 | NA
TGTGCCAGCAGCTTATCGGCTAGCGGGAGGGACAATGAGCAGTTCTTC | CASSLSASGRDNEQFF | NA | TRBJ2-1 | TRBV7-8 | TRBD2
TGCAGTGCTTCAACCCGACAGAGACAGAGCGAGCAGTACTTC | CSASTRQRQSEQYF | NA | TRBJ2-7 | TRBV20-1 | NA
TGCAGTGCTAGAGTATGGGAGGCGGGGGGTGAAGCTTTCTTT | CSARVWEAGGEAFF | NA | TRBJ1-1 | TRBV20-1 | NA
TGTGCCAGCAGCTTAGGGGGGGGGCGGTCCTACAATGAGCAGTTCTTC | CASSLGGGRSYNEQFF | many | TRBJ2-1 | TRBV7-2 | NA
TGTGCCAGCAGTTTAGCAATCCGAATTGACAGATATAGCAATCAGCCCCAGCATTTT | CASSLAIRIDRYSNQPQHF | NA | TRBJ1-5 | TRBV12-3/TRBV12-4 | NA
TGCAGCGCCCAAACGAGGGGGGGCGCATCCTACGAGCAGTACTTC | CSAQTRGGASYEQYF | NA | TRBJ2-7 | TRBV29-1 | NA
TGTGCCAGCAGCTTACTTTGGCCCAACCAGAACACTGAAGCTTTCTTT | CASSLLWPNQNTEAFF | NA | TRBJ1-1 | TRBV7-2 | NA
TGTGCCAGCAGCACCGGCGAAGCGGTTGAGCAGTTCTTC | CASSTGEAVEQFF | few | TRBJ2-1 | TRBV7-6 | NA
TGTGCCAGCTCCTCCGGACAGCCTTCCTCTGGAAACACCATATATTTT | CASSSGQPSSGNTIYF | NA | TRBJ1-3 | TRBV18 | NA
TGTGCCAGCAGTGGGAGCGGGAGGTTAGGAACAGATACGCAGTATTTT | CASSGSGRLGTDTQYF | many | TRBJ2-3 | TRBV2 | TRBD2
TGTGCCAGCAGTTCACCGGACAGGGGGTTCCAAGAGACCCAGTACTTC | CASSSPDRGFQETQYF | few | TRBJ2-5 | TRBV27 | TRBD1
TGTGCCAGCAGCTTAGCGGGAGGGAGGGCCGGTGAGCAGTTCTTC | CASSLAGGRAGEQFF | NA | TRBJ2-1 | TRBV7-9 | TRBD2
TGTGCCAGCAGTTCACAGGGGGTCGGGGAGCTGTTTTTT | CASSSQGVGELFF | few | TRBJ2-2 | TRBV6-6 | TRBD1
TGCAGTCCGATCGATTGGGGTAGGGGCCAAGAGACCCAGTACTTC | CSPIDWGRGQETQYF | few | TRBJ2-5 | TRBV20-1 | NA
TGTGCCAGCAGTTCCCGTATGGGGAATGAGCAGTTCTTC | CASSSRMGNEQFF | NA | TRBJ2-1 | TRBV28 | NA
TGTGCCAGCAGTTCCCCCGGCGGGGAGTTTACCTACGAGCAGTACTTC | CASSSPGGEFTYEQYF | few | TRBJ2-7 | TRBV28 | NA
TGCGCCAGCAGCTTGGACGCTTTGGACACGTACCAAGAGACCCAGTACTTC | CASSLDALDTYQETQYF | NA | TRBJ2-5 | TRBV5-1 | NA
TGTGCCTGGTCGGAGGGGCAGAGCACAGATACGCAGTATTTT | CAWSEGQSTDTQYF | NA | TRBJ2-3 | TRBV30 | NA
TGTGCCAGCACCTCCGGGACTGTCACAGATACGCAGTATTTT | CASTSGTVTDTQYF | NA | TRBJ2-3 | TRBV6-2/TRBV6-3 | NA